This TCR beta chain came from a study of Graves' ophthalmopathy and Graves' hyperthyroidism. Study-wide points: Thyroid clonotypes that were expanded above 0.001 frequency mostly also appeared in blood.

Amplification of the TCR beta CDR3 regions used RNA transcripts (as template). Investigators did first-round RT-PCR with HTBI primers, then second-round multiplex PCR. One entry per CDR3 protein results from TCRdb running MiXCR on the multiplex PCR reads. The data show 450,000 or so distinct CDR3 sequences, roughly an eighth seen once. The authors isolated PBMCs from 8 to 10 ml of fresh peripheral blood. This clonotype was picked up many times. Antigen: not known. The source is a woman in her twenties or thirties with Graves' ophthalmopathy. Input material: blood.

The CDR3: CASSPFAAEAFF. Written as DNA, the CDR3 is TGTGCCAGCAGCCCTTTTGCCGCTGAAGCTTTCTTT. The chain couples TRBV5-6 to TRBJ1-1; D call uncertain. Germline CDR1 SGHDT, CDR2 YYEEEE. V lost 4 bases to trimming and J lost 6 bases, with 10 bases between them. The CDR3 contains 12 residues.